The 22 T cell receptor beta chains presented below share a single source sample, sequenced in a study of PD-L1 blockade in urothelial cancer. Measured with immunoSEQ multiplex PCR; TCRdb has only the in-frame clones, and not every one. The sample consists of tens of thousands of clones, 86% of them appearing once. This specimen consisted of PBMCs, obtained around atezolizumab (anti-PD-L1) treatment. The receptors were sampled from a man in his fifties or sixties with urothelial cancer.

The chain is built from TRBV6-1 and TRBJ1-5; 9 bases map to TRBD1. Germline V lookup: CDR1 MNHNS, CDR2 SASEGT. V was pared by 7 bases and J by 7 bases, with 8 bases of the junction left unmatched. The CDR3 runs to 14 residues. The CDR3 coding sequence is TGTGCCAGCATCCGGACAGGGGCACCCCAGCCCCAGCATTTT. Its protein product is CASIRTGAPQPQHF.

CDR3 nucleotides: TGCGCCAGCAGCTCAACAGGGGAAAGAGGTGAAAAACTGTTTTTT. Protein product: CASSSTGERGEKLFF. The chain joins TRBV5-1 to TRBJ1-4, with 7 bases matching TRBD1. Germline CDR1 reads SGHRS; CDR2 reads YFSETQ. V trimming: 3 bases; J trimming: 7 bases; junction bases outside the gene matches: 9. This CDR3 comprises 15 residues.

This clone is labeled as large. The rearrangement links TRBV6-1 to TRBJ1-5, with no clear D. The CDR3 runs to 15 residues. V was cut by 6 bases and J by 3 bases, with 15 bases left in between. Per the germline V gene, CDR1 is MNHNS and CDR2 is SASEGT. The CDR3 region is CASSAGLDPNQPQHF. The CDR3 region has the DNA TGTGCCAGCAGCGCGGGGTTGGATCCCAATCAGCCCCAGCATTTT.

J is TRBJ2-1 and V is TRBV5-4, with a tentative D call TRBD2 (6 bases). Looked up from germline, CDR1 is SGHNT and CDR2 is YYREEE (reference sequence). The CDR3 is made up of 16 amino acids. The ends were cut back, 4 bases at V and 2 bases at J, with 16 bases in the middle. The CDR3 DNA follows: TGTGCCAGCAGCCGAACGGGACTCCCAACCTACAATGAGCAGTTCTTC. It codes for CASSRTGLPTYNEQFF.

This clone appeared a few times. CDR3 nucleotides: TGTGCCAGTAGTCTCCAAGGGGACAGTGGGACGCCCCAGCATTTT. Translation gives CASSLQGDSGTPQHF. The chain employs TRBV19 and TRBJ1-5; 7 positions agree with TRBD1. Trimming cost V 5 bases and J 9 bases; bases outside gene matches: 13. CDR1 LNHDA and CDR2 SQIVND come from the germline V gene (reference sequence). This CDR3 is built from 15 residues.

Note on this clone: Its ends do not fully match the called genes, so a read error is possible. The rearrangement joins TRBV7-7 to TRBJ2-5; TRBD2 agrees at 13 bases. The CDR3 extends over 16 amino acids. Germline V gene data show CDR1 as SSHAT and CDR2 as FNYEAQ (reference sequence). This CDR3 is CASSPGLAGARVAQYF. CDR3 nucleotide sequence: TGTGCTAGCAGCCCAGGACTAGCGGGGGCCCGGGTCGCCCAGTACTTC.

CDR3 region: CAWSQYSPGGELFF. DNA for the CDR3: TGTGCCTGGAGCCAGTACAGTCCAGGGGGGGAGCTGTTTTTT. The chain employs TRBV30 and TRBJ2-2, with D perhaps TRBD1 (5 bases). From germline, CDR1 is GTSNPN and CDR2 SVGIG (reference sequence). V lost 3 bases and J 8 bases, leaving 16 bases between the germline ends. This CDR3 has 14 amino acids.

The V and J genes are TRBV27 and TRBJ2-1; TRBD1 matches 8 bases. CDR1 and CDR2 (germline): MNHEY, SMNVEV (reference sequence). V lost 6 bases to trimming and J lost 6 bases; unmatched junction nucleotides: 4. The CDR3 consists of 13 residues. The CDR3 reads CASSRDRPNEQFF. CDR3 DNA: TGTGCCAGCAGCCGGGACAGGCCCAATGAGCAGTTCTTC.

This clone was detected a few times. This chain connects TRBV30 to TRBJ1-2; D is possibly TRBD1 (5 bases). Looked up from germline, CDR1 is GTSNPN and CDR2 is SVGIG (reference sequence). This CDR3 is 13 amino acids long. The V end lost 5 bases, the J end lost 4 bases, and 14 bases lay between the germline ends. The CDR3 reads CAWVFGGTYGYTF. DNA for the CDR3: TGTGCCTGGGTTTTCGGGGGAACCTATGGCTACACCTTC.

This clone was seen once. V is TRBV11-3 and J is TRBJ1-5; D ambiguous. The V gene's germline CDR1 is SGHNT and CDR2 YENEEA. This CDR3 is built from 14 residues. Trimming took off 1 base at V and 7 bases at J, with 11 bases between the two ends. CDR3 DNA: TGTGCCAGCAGCTTAGTCTCTTCGGGACAGCCCCAGCATTTT. This encodes CASSLVSSGQPQHF.

V is TRBV7-7 and J is TRBJ1-2; 8 bases align to TRBD1. The CDR3 is 14 residues long. The germline V gene has CDR1 SSHAT and CDR2 FNYEAQ (reference sequence). The CDR3 region has the DNA TGTGCTAGAGGGGAACAGGGGGGAGACTATGGCTACACCTTC. This sequence encodes CARGEQGGDYGYTF.

As DNA, the CDR3 is TGTGCCAGTAGTCCCAGGGGGCCCGGCACTGAAGCTTTCTTT. Translated: CASSPRGPGTEAFF. This chain joins TRBV19 and TRBJ1-1; 8 positions agree with TRBD1. This CDR3 is built from 14 residues. V trimming: 5 bases; J trimming: 4 bases; junction bases outside the gene matches: 6. Germline V gene data show CDR1 as LNHDA and CDR2 as SQIVND (reference sequence).

This chain connects TRBV30 to TRBJ2-7, with 8 bases that match TRBD1. The CDR3 covers 14 residues. V was pared by 2 bases and J by 4 bases, with 7 bases of the junction left unmatched. Germline V CDR1 and CDR2: GTSNPN, SVGIG (reference sequence). The CDR3 is CAWSPGTGGYEQYF. The CDR3, as DNA: TGTGCCTGGAGTCCCGGGACAGGCGGGTACGAGCAGTACTTC.

The chain recombines TRBV2 with TRBJ1-5, with a possible D match to TRBD1 (6 bases). The CDR3 totals 15 residues. With 6 bases removed from V and 1 base from J, the gap between germline ends came to 13 bases. Germline V lookup: CDR1 SNHLY, CDR2 FYNNEI. CDR3: CASRAGEGSNQPQHF. CDR3 bases: TGTGCCAGCAGAGCAGGGGAAGGAAGCAATCAGCCCCAGCATTTT.

A remark on this clone: A much larger clone differs from this one at a single base, so this may be a read error. The V call is TRBV30, the J call TRBJ2-5; tentatively, D is TRBD1 (5 bases). This CDR3 spans 14 amino acids. The germline CDR1 and CDR2 sequences are GTSNPN and SVGIG (reference sequence). CDR3 sequence reads: CTWSVHTGQETQYF. The CDR3 coding sequence is TGTACCTGGAGTGTACATACAGGCCAAGAGACCCAGTACTTC.

The V gene is TRBV2, the J gene TRBJ1-5; no definite D call. CDR1 and CDR2 (germline): SNHLY, FYNNEI. The V end lost 4 bases, the J end lost 0 bases, and 4 bases lay between the germline ends. The CDR3 totals 13 residues. The CDR3 DNA is TGTGCCAGCAGTGGCGTTAGCAATCAGCCCCAGCATTTT. Its translation is CASSGVSNQPQHF.

The V call is TRBV11-2, the J call TRBJ1-1, with D possibly being TRBD1 (5 bases). Deletions cut 3 bases from V and 1 base from J, with 9 bases between. Looked up from germline, CDR1 is SGHAT and CDR2 is FQNNGV. The CDR3 contains 14 residues. The CDR3 region is CASSLPGQNTEAFF. Here the CDR3 DNA reads TGTGCCAGCAGCTTGCCAGGGCAGAACACTGAAGCTTTCTTT.

The chain combines TRBV6-5 with TRBJ1-1; D not certain. The germline V gene encodes CDR1 MNHEY and CDR2 SVGAGI. The CDR3 extends over 13 amino acids. Trimming cost V 6 bases and J 0 bases, with 8 bases left between them. CDR3 nucleotides: TGTGCCAGCAGAGAGTCTATGAACACTGAAGCTTTCTTT. Its protein is CASRESMNTEAFF.

CDR3 residues: CASSRRSNTGELFF. The CDR3, as DNA: TGTGCCAGCAGCCGCAGAAGTAACACCGGGGAGCTGTTTTTT. The chain carries TRBV7-8 and TRBJ2-2; D gene ambiguous. CDR3 length equals 14 residues. Germline values: CDR1 SGHVS, CDR2 FQNEAQ. The germline V and J ends were trimmed by 5 bases and 2 bases, with 9 bases remaining between them.

This chain links TRBV7-2 with TRBJ2-6; the D is unclear. Deletions cut 3 bases from V and 0 bases from J, with 9 bases between. CDR1 is SGHTA and CDR2 is FQGNSA in the germline V gene. The CDR3 loop spans 16 amino acids. The CDR3 reads CASSFPQFSGANVLTF. The CDR3 bases are TGTGCCAGCAGCTTCCCTCAGTTCTCTGGGGCCAACGTCCTGACTTTC. Filled out from reference TRBV7-2 and TRBJ2-6, the complete variable domain reads GAGVSQSPSNKVTEKGKDVELRCDPISGHTALYWYRQSLGQGLEFLIYFQGNSAPDKSGLPSDRFSAERTGGSVSTLTIQRTQQEDSAVYLCASSFPQFSGANVLTFGAGSRLTVL.

The rearrangement links TRBV6-1 to TRBJ2-1; 8 nucleotides line up with TRBD2. Per germline, CDR1 MNHNS and CDR2 SASEGT. Unmatched junction bases numbered 3, after V lost 2 bases and J lost 0 bases. This CDR3 contains 16 residues. In DNA form, the CDR3 reads TGTGCCAGCAGTGAACCGGGACTAGGCTCCTACAATGAGCAGTTCTTC. Amino acid sequence: CASSEPGLGSYNEQFF.

For the CDR3, the DNA is TGTGCCAGCAGAATAATCGGGACACATGGAAGCAATCAGCCCCAGCATTTT. Protein: CASRIIGTHGSNQPQHF. This sequence joins TRBV27 and TRBJ1-5, with D possibly matching TRBD1 (6 bases). This CDR3 is 17 amino acids long. V was shortened by 6 bases and J by 1 base, with 19 bases between the two germline ends. Germline-derived CDR1 and CDR2 are MNHEY and SMNVEV (reference sequence).